This TCR beta chain was identified in a study of monozygotic twins with inflammatory bowel disease. For every sample, eight separate reactions were used to make cDNA. TCRdb re-called the 5' RACE reads; every CDR3 protein appears as one record, without DNA. In all, the sample yields a few hundred thousand distinct CDR3 sequences. Sampling involved one blood draw (roughly 2.5 ml) for every donor. CDR3 size: 14 residues. Germline V lookup: CDR1 SGHTA, CDR2 FQGNSA. This TCR came from a human donor with ulcerative colitis or Crohn's disease, or a healthy co-twin of an affected twin (not recorded which). V usage is TRBV7-2 and J usage is TRBJ2-7; TCRdb reports TRBD2, a call that lacks DNA to check it against. The sample was blood. Here the CDR3 reads CASSPIADWSEQYF.